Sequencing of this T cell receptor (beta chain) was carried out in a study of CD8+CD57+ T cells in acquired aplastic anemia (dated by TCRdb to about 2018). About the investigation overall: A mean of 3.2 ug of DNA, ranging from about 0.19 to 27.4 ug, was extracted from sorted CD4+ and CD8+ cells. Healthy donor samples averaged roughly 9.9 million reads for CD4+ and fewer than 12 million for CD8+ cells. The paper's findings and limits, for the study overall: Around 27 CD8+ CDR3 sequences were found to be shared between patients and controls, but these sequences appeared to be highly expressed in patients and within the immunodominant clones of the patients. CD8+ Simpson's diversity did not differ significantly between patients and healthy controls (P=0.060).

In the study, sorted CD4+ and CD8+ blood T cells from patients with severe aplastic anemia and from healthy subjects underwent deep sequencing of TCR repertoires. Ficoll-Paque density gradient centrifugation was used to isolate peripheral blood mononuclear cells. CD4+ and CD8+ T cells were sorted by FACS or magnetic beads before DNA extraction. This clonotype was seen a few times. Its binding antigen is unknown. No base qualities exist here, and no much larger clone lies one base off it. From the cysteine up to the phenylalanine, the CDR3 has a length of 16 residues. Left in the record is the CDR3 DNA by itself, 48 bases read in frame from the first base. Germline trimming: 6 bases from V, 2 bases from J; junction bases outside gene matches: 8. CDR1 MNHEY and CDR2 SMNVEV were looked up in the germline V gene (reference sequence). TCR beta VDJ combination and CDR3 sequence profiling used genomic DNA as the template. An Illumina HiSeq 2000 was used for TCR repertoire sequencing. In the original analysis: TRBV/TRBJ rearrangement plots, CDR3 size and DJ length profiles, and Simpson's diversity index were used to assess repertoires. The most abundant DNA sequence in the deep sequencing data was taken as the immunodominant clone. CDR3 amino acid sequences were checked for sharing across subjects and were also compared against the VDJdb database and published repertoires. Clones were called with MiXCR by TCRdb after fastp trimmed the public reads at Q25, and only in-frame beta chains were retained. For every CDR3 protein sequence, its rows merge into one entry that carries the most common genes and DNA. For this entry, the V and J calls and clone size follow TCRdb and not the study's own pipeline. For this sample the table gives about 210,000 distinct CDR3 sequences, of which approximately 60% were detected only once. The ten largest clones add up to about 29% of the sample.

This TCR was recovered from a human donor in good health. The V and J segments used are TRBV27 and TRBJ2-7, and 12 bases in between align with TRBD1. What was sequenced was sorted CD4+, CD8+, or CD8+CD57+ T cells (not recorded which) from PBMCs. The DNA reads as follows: TGTGCCAGCAGACCTAGGCGGGACAGGGGGCCCTACGAGCAGTACTTC. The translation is CASRPRRDRGPYEQYF.